The 16 T cell receptor beta chains below were found in one sample sequenced in a study of T cells in Graves' hyperthyroidism and ophthalmopathy. There were TCR beta CDR3 regions amplified from RNA transcripts. The TCR CDR3 was amplified in a first-round RT-PCR using the HTBI primer set. TCRdb redid the calling of the multiplex PCR reads with MiXCR, one entry per CDR3 protein. The sample records around 540,000 distinct CDR3 sequences, roughly 50% being singletons. Sequences were obtained from peripheral blood or thyroid tissue (not recorded which). These receptors were obtained from a woman between 18 and 30 years old with Graves' hyperthyroidism.

This clonotype was seen ten or more times. The rearrangement links TRBV2 to TRBJ2-5; no firm D call. The CDR3 covers 13 residues. Per the germline V gene, CDR1 is SNHLY and CDR2 is FYNNEI. The germline V and J ends were trimmed by 1 base and 5 bases, with 8 bases remaining between them. The CDR3 spells CASSEVSLETQYF. For the CDR3, the DNA is TGTGCCAGCAGTGAAGTTAGCCTGGAGACCCAGTACTTC. Based on the CDR3 plus reference TRBV2 and TRBJ2-5, the full variable domain is EPEVTQTPSHQVTQMGQEVILRCVPISNHLYFYWYRQILGQKVEFLVSFYNNEISEKSEIFDDQFSVERPDGSNFTLKIRSTKLEDSAMYFCASSEVSLETQYFGPGTRLLVL.

J is TRBJ2-5 and V is TRBV12-3 or TRBV12-4; TRBD1 aligns across 7 bases. This CDR3 has 15 amino acids. The trim removed 1 base at V and 9 bases at J, leaving 11 bases unmatched. CDR3 coding DNA: TGTGCCAGCAGTTTAGGGAGGACAGGAACCGGGGCCCAGTACTTC. The encoded protein is CASSLGRTGTGAQYF.

J is TRBJ1-1 and V is TRBV7-3; 7 bases map to TRBD1. The V gene's germline CDR1 is SGHTA and CDR2 FQGTGA. The CDR3 contains 16 residues. V gave up 3 bases and J gave up 3 bases; unmatched junction bases: 10. CDR3 in DNA: TGTGCCAGCAGCTTCGACAGGGAACCGAGGTACACTGAAGCTTTCTTT. This encodes CASSFDREPRYTEAFF.

This clonotype occurred many times. V usage is TRBV25-1 and J usage is TRBJ1-1; D is unresolved. CDR1 and CDR2 from the germline V gene are MGHDK and SYGVNS. The V end was cut by 6 bases, the J end by 2 bases, with 1 base between. The CDR3 is 10 residues long. The CDR3 loop reads CASSNTEAFF. CDR3 sequence (DNA): TGTGCCAGCAGCAACACTGAAGCTTTCTTT.

The chain has TRBV2 and TRBJ1-6, with D tentatively TRBD1 (6 bases). The V end lost 3 bases, the J end lost 10 bases, and 13 bases lay between the germline ends. Germline V CDR1 and CDR2: SNHLY, FYNNEI. This CDR3 has 14 residues. CDR3 in DNA: TGTGCCAGCAGTGAGAGCCGGACAGAATCACCCCTCCACTTT. Protein sequence: CASSESRTESPLHF. The variable domain in full, completed from reference TRBV2 and TRBJ1-6, reads EPEVTQTPSHQVTQMGQEVILRCVPISNHLYFYWYRQILGQKVEFLVSFYNNEISEKSEIFDDQFSVERPDGSNFTLKIRSTKLEDSAMYFCASSESRTESPLHFGNGTRLTVT.

This clonotype was found a few times. The chain uses TRBV4-1 and TRBJ2-7, with unresolved D. V was cut by 4 bases and J by 1 base, with 8 bases left in between. CDR1 is MGHRA and CDR2 is YSYEKL in the germline V gene. The CDR3 extends over 13 amino acids. CDR3 region: CASSPTESYEQYF. The CDR3 region has the DNA TGCGCCAGCAGCCCTACAGAGTCCTACGAGCAGTACTTC.

Concerning this clonotype: A much larger clone differs from this one at a single base, so this may be a read error. The chain is built from TRBV7-9 and TRBJ2-7, with a possible D match to TRBD1 (6 bases). The CDR3 totals 16 residues. In germline, CDR1 is SEHNR, CDR2 FQNEAQ (reference sequence). The CDR3 DNA sequence: TGCGCCAGCAGCCATCACGAGACAGGCGAGCCCTACGAGCAGTACTTC. Its protein product is CASSHHETGEPYEQYF.

The rearrangement joins TRBV12-3 or TRBV12-4 to TRBJ2-7; 8 bases line up with TRBD1. V shed 4 bases and J 0 bases; nucleotides not matched to a gene: 2. This CDR3 contains 14 residues. This CDR3 is CASSWTGNSYEQYF. The CDR3 DNA reads TGTGCCAGCAGTTGGACAGGGAACTCCTACGAGCAGTACTTC.

V and J are TRBV2 and TRBJ1-5, with a possible D match to TRBD1 (5 bases). Germline lookup yields CDR1 SNHLY and CDR2 FYNNEI. The CDR3 sequence is 17 residues long. V was clipped by 4 bases and J by 3 bases, with 19 bases between them. The CDR3 DNA reads as TGTGCCAGCAGTGGTAGGACGAATGGAGGGACCAATCAGCCCCAGCATTTT. It yields the protein CASSGRTNGGTNQPQHF.

This clonotype has just one count. An end of the junction differs from the germline gene, which may be a read error. The V call is TRBV9, the J call TRBJ2-6, with D possibly called TRBD1 or TRBD2 (5 bases each). From germline, CDR1 is SGDLS and CDR2 YYNGEE. The CDR3 length is 14 residues. The DNA for the CDR3 is TGTGCCAGCAGCCCAAGCGTGGGGGTCAACGTCCTGACTTTC. Translated, it gives CASSPSVGVNVLTF.

This clonotype turned up a few times. The chain carries TRBV19 and TRBJ1-1, with D possibly matching TRBD1 (5 bases). V was trimmed by 6 bases and J by 0 bases, leaving 8 bases between them. Germline V gene sequence: CDR1 LNHDA, CDR2 SQIVND (reference sequence). This CDR3 is 13 amino acids long. The CDR3 DNA reads as TGTGCCAGTAGGGGGGAGATGAACACTGAAGCTTTCTTT. Its protein product is CASRGEMNTEAFF. The full variable domain, its missing parts supplied by reference TRBV19 and TRBJ1-1, is DGGITQSPKYLFRKEGQNVTLSCEQNLNHDAMYWYRQDPGQGLRLIYYSQIVNDFQKGDIAEGYSVSREKKESFPLTVTSAQKNPTAFYLCASRGEMNTEAFFGQGTRLTVV.

This clonotype has only one observation. As DNA, the CDR3 is TGTGCCAGCAGTTACGCGTCAGGGGATTCCTACGAGCAGTACTTC. It yields the protein CASSYASGDSYEQYF. This chain connects TRBV6-5 to TRBJ2-7; D perhaps matches TRBD1 (6 bases). CDR3 length: 15 residues. Trimming pared 2 bases from V and 1 base from J, leaving 12 bases between. In germline, CDR1 is MNHEY, CDR2 SVGAGI.

This clonotype appeared many times. The J gene is TRBJ1-1, the V gene TRBV24-1; 9 nucleotides match TRBD1. This CDR3 is 15 amino acids long. The ends lost 7 bases at V and 0 bases at J; junction bases unmatched: 5. Germline V gene sequence: CDR1 KGHDR, CDR2 SFDVKD. CDR3: CATRGGQGMNTEAFF. The CDR3 DNA is TGTGCCACCAGGGGAGGACAGGGGATGAACACTGAAGCTTTCTTT.

The rearrangement links TRBV24-1 to TRBJ2-5, with 7 bases matching TRBD1. V was clipped by 7 bases and J by 5 bases; unmatched bases: 6. There are 13 residues in the CDR3. Germline CDR1 is KGHDR and CDR2 is SFDVKD. The CDR3 loop is CATSGQVVETQYF. As DNA, the CDR3 is TGTGCCACCAGCGGACAGGTGGTCGAGACCCAGTACTTC.

V usage is TRBV7-2 and J usage is TRBJ1-5; no clear D. V was clipped by 7 bases and J by 9 bases, with 16 bases between them. CDR3 length: 13 residues. Germline loops: CDR1 SGHTA, CDR2 FQGNSA. The DNA of the CDR3 is TGTGCCAGCACCCCTCTCATGTCCGGGCCCCAGCATTTT. Residues: CASTPLMSGPQHF. Variable domain in full (rest from reference TRBV7-2 and TRBJ1-5): GAGVSQSPSNKVTEKGKDVELRCDPISGHTALYWYRQSLGQGLEFLIYFQGNSAPDKSGLPSDRFSAERTGGSVSTLTIQRTQQEDSAVYLCASTPLMSGPQHFGDGTRLSIL.

The table lists this clonotype with many counts. The V gene is TRBV24-1, the J gene TRBJ2-7, with unresolved D. Germline assignment: CDR1 KGHDR and CDR2 SFDVKD. This CDR3 has 14 residues. V was cut by 5 bases and J by 7 bases, with 17 bases left in between. CDR3 protein: CATSGSSNPTEQYF. The DNA for the CDR3 is TGTGCCACCAGTGGAAGTAGCAATCCTACGGAGCAGTACTTC.